A selection of T cell receptor beta chains follows, all from one sample in a study of lymphopenia after photon versus proton radiotherapy. Some clones are missing from TCRdb's copy, which holds only in-frame ones; the method was immunoSEQ multiplex PCR. The data hold about 45,000 clones, with less than 90% observed a single time. Material: peripheral blood, obtained from a patient treated with photon-based radiotherapy. The receptors come from a man aged 40-49 years with gastric cancer. CDR3s include the opening cysteine and the closing phenylalanine or tryptophan. D genes are given only for firm matches. Not all rows give a size; the values are once, few, many and, for expanded clones, a class.

J gene,D gene,V gene,clone size,CDR3 protein,CDR3 DNA
TRBJ1-1,-,TRBV9,-,CASSVEPDLNTEAFF,TGTGCCAGCAGCGTAGAGCCGGACCTGAACACTGAAGCTTTCTTT
TRBJ1-6,TRBD1,TRBV2,-,CASSATGGYNSPLHF,TGTGCCAGCAGTGCGACAGGGGGATATAATTCACCCCTCCACTTT
TRBJ1-1,-,TRBV6-4,-,CASSAPGTEAFF,TGTGCCAGCAGTGCGCCGGGCACTGAAGCTTTCTTT
TRBJ1-1,-,TRBV11-2,-,CASSPRVGSTEAFF,TGTGCCAGCAGCCCAAGGGTGGGGAGTACTGAAGCTTTCTTT
TRBJ2-7,-,TRBV11-3,-,CASSDGYYEQYF,TGTGCCAGCAGTGACGGATACTACGAGCAGTACTTC
TRBJ1-5,-,TRBV6-6,-,CASSYANTANQPQHF,TGTGCCAGCAGTTACGCTAACACAGCGAATCAGCCCCAGCATTTT
TRBJ2-3,TRBD2,TRBV10-3,-,CAIGGDTDTQYF,TGTGCCATCGGGGGGGACACAGATACGCAGTATTTT
TRBJ1-2,-,TRBV10-3,-,CAISESGVYGYTF,TGTGCCATCAGTGAGTCGGGCGTCTATGGCTACACCTTC
TRBJ2-1,TRBD1,TRBV7-2,-,CASSTGQGGQGKQFF,TGTGCCAGCAGCACCGGACAGGGGGGGCAGGGGAAGCAGTTCTTC
TRBJ2-2,TRBD1,TRBV2,-,CASEVTRQGNTGELFF,TGTGCCAGCGAAGTTACACGACAGGGTAACACCGGGGAGCTGTTTTTT
TRBJ1-6,-,TRBV6-1,-,CASSDPLHLQDYNSPLHF,TGTGCCAGCAGTGACCCCCTCCACTTACAGGACTATAATTCACCCCTCCACTTT
TRBJ1-6,-,TRBV7-9,-,CASSLLTGSSYNSPLHF,TGTGCCAGCAGCCTCCTGACAGGTAGCTCCTATAATTCACCCCTCCACTTT
TRBJ2-2,-,TRBV5-1,-,CASSALGGTGELFF,TGCGCCAGCAGCGCCCTGGGGGGCACCGGGGAGCTGTTTTTT
TRBJ2-3,-,TRBV5-1,-,CASSLRGISTDTQYF,TGCGCCAGCAGCTTACGGGGGATTAGCACAGATACGCAGTATTTT
TRBJ2-3,-,TRBV7-9,-,CASSSRMDTQYF,TGTGCCAGCAGCTCACGGATGGATACGCAGTATTTT
TRBJ2-2,-,TRBV6-5,-,CASSYSPGTGELFF,TGTGCCAGCAGTTACTCGCCGGGGACCGGGGAGCTGTTTTTT
TRBJ2-3,-,TRBV7-2,-,CASSPRTGTDTQYF,TGTGCCAGCAGCCCACGAACTGGCACAGATACGCAGTATTTT
TRBJ1-2,-,TRBV19,-,CASSIPRRGESYTF,TGTGCCAGTAGTATACCCCGGAGGGGCGAAAGCTACACCTTC
TRBJ1-5,TRBD1,TRBV19,-,CASTFGQGIQPQHF,TGTGCCAGTACCTTCGGACAGGGGATCCAGCCCCAGCATTTT
TRBJ1-3,-,TRBV23-1,-,CASSRSGNTIYF,TGCGCCAGCAGTCGGTCTGGAAACACCATATATTTT
TRBJ1-6,-,TRBV7-6,few,CASSIGTDFNSPLHF,TGTGCCAGCAGCATCGGGACGGATTTTAATTCACCCCTCCACTTT
TRBJ1-6,TRBD1,TRBV27,-,CASSLRGDRGRNSPLHF,TGTGCCAGCAGTTTAAGGGGGGACAGGGGAAGAAATTCACCCCTCCACTTT
TRBJ2-7,-,TRBV4-1,-,CASSQAESSYEQYF,TGCGCCAGCAGCCAAGCCGAGAGCTCCTACGAGCAGTACTTC
TRBJ2-1,TRBD2,TRBV6-1,-,CASSELAGGNEQFF,TGTGCCAGCAGTGAACTAGCGGGGGGGAATGAGCAGTTCTTC
TRBJ2-2,TRBD2,TRBV18,-,CASSPWTSLNTGELFF,TGTGCCAGCTCACCTTGGACTAGCTTGAACACCGGGGAGCTGTTTTTT
TRBJ2-7,-,TRBV7-9,-,CASSLLADPGEQYF,TGTGCCAGCAGCTTACTGGCGGACCCGGGCGAGCAGTACTTC
TRBJ1-1,-,TRBV6-5,-,CAIRTTVNTEAFF,TGTGCCATCAGGACGACAGTGAACACTGAAGCTTTCTTT
TRBJ2-4,-,TRBV5-1,-,CASSQATSGTKNIQYF,TGCGCCAGCAGCCAAGCCACGTCCGGGACTAAAAACATTCAGTACTTC
TRBJ2-2,-,TRBV9,-,CASSVGRGTNTGELFF,TGTGCCAGCAGCGTAGGCCGGGGGACGAACACCGGGGAGCTGTTTTTT
TRBJ1-3,-,TRBV5-4,-,CASSEDRYSGNTIYF,TGTGCCAGCAGCGAGGACCGATACTCTGGAAACACCATATATTTT
TRBJ2-7,-,TRBV6-5,-,CASGRGEEQYF,TGTGCCAGCGGGCGAGGGGAAGAGCAGTACTTC
TRBJ2-7,TRBD1,TRBV7-2,-,CASSPWGQGNEQYF,TGTGCCAGCAGCCCATGGGGACAGGGGAACGAGCAGTACTTC
TRBJ2-5,TRBD1,TRBV5-5,-,CASDPGTGYQETQYF,TGTGCCAGCGACCCCGGGACAGGGTACCAAGAGACCCAGTACTTC
TRBJ2-5,-,TRBV7-9,-,CASSFGHAQETQYF,TGTGCCAGCAGCTTTGGTCACGCTCAAGAGACCCAGTACTTC
TRBJ2-5,TRBD2,TRBV7-6,-,CASSLEAGGGETQYF,TGTGCCAGCAGCTTAGAAGCGGGGGGCGGAGAGACCCAGTACTTC
TRBJ1-3,-,TRBV30,few,CAWGGQGNTIYF,TGTGCCTGGGGGGGACAAGGAAACACCATATATTTT
TRBJ1-2,-,TRBV7-2,-,CASSLDRANYGYTF,TGTGCCAGCAGCTTAGACAGGGCAAACTATGGCTACACCTTC
TRBJ1-4,TRBD1,TRBV2,once,CASRDRVGSEKLFF,TGTGCCAGCAGAGACAGGGTCGGTAGTGAAAAACTGTTTTTT
TRBJ2-7,-,TRBV27,-,CASSFVWDEQYF,TGTGCCAGCAGTTTTGTCTGGGACGAGCAGTACTTC
TRBJ2-5,-,TRBV9,-,CASSAEQGETQYF,TGTGCCAGCAGCGCCGAACAGGGAGAGACCCAGTACTTC
TRBJ1-5,-,TRBV5-1,-,CASSLGELSNQPQHF,TGCGCCAGCAGCTTGGGGGAACTGTCGAATCAGCCCCAGCATTTT
TRBJ1-1,-,TRBV7-3,few,CASSLAPLDRGAEAFF,TGTGCCAGCAGCTTAGCCCCGCTGGACCGGGGGGCTGAAGCTTTCTTT